This entry is about one T cell receptor beta chain. Its target is unknown. Other DNA sequences of this sample code for an identical CDR3. cDNA synthesis used the whole RNA isolate, giving expressed TCRB sequences. This table comes from immunoSEQ multiplex PCR, and its TCRdb copy is limited to in-frame clones, with some not included. The repertoire holds hundreds of thousands of clones, with more than 13% as singletons. The sample comes from a study of beta chain features in type 1 diabetes. Study-level findings and limits: TCRB CDR3s from Type 1 diabetes patients were moderately but significantly shorter in all four CD4+ subsets.

The CDR3 runs 12 residues. V gave up 0 bases and J gave up 10 bases, with 7 bases separating them. The germline V gene encodes CDR1 GTSNPN and CDR2 SVGIG (reference sequence). The chain carries TRBV30 and TRBJ1-6, with a tentative D call TRBD1 (5 bases). This sequence was found in a man younger than 35 with type 1 diabetes. Sequenced sample: naive CD4+ T cells from blood. Here the CDR3 reads CAWSVRDSPLHF. CDR3 DNA: TGTGCCTGGAGTGTACGGGACTCACCCCTCCACTTT. Full variable domain (outside the CDR3, taken from reference TRBV30 and TRBJ1-6): SQTIHQWPATLVQPVGSPLSLECTVEGTSNPNLYWYRQAAGRGLQLLFYSVGIGQISSEVPQNLSASRPQDRQFILSSKKLLLSDSGFYLCAWSVRDSPLHFGNGTRLTVT.